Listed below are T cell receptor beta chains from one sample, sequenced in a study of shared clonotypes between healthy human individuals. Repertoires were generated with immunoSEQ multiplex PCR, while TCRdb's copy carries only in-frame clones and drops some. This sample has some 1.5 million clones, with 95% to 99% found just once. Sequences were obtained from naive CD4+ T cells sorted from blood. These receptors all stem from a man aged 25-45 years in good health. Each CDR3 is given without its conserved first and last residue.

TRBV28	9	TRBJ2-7	ASSQGSEQY
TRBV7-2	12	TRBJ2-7	ASSFVQGNHEQY
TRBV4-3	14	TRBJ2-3	ASSQLAGVSTDTQY
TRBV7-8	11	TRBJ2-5	ASSSSLLETQY
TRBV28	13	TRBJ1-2	ASSLQTVTNYGYT
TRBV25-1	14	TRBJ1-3	ASSEYKGVFGNTIY
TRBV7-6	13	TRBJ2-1	ASTPWGGGENEQF
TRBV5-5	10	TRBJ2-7	ASSLSGEKQY
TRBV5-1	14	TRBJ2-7	ASSLGTVPSSYEQY
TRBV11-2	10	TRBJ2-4	ASKTGSGIQY
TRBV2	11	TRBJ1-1	ASSENRATEAF
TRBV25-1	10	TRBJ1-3	ASSRFGNTIY
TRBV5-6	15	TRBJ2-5	ASSLVLTGGASETQY
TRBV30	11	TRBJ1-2	AWNPTGGYGYT
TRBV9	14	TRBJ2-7	ASSPRALAGDYEQY
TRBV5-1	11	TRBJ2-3	ASSLNHLDTQY
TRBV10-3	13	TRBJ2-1	AISESRLAGDEQF
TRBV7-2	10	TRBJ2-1	ASSFSYNEQF
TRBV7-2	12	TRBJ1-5	ASSLVGQSQPQH
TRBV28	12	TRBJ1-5	ASSSGTGHQPQH
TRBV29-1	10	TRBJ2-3	SVDTSADTQY
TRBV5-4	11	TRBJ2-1	ASSSTSGTEQF
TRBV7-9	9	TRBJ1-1	ASSFPTEAF
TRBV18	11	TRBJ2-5	ASSPAGKETQY
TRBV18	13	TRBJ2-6	ASSPPGSGANVLT
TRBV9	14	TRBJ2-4	ASSVLQGAAGNIQY
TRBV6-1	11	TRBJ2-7	ASSERGPYEQY
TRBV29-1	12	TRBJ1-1	SVEQGGLDTEAF
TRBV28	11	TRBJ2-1	ASSLTGYNEQF
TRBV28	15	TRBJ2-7	ASSSYRGFGSSYEQY
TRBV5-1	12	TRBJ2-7	ASSLLGTDYEQY
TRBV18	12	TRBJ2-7	ASSPSGDPYEQY
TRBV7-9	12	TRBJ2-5	ASSYQANRETQY
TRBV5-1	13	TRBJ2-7	ASSLTGGQDYEQY
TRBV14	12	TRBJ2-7	ASSRRLQGYEQY
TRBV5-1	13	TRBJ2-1	ASSLISSAYNEQF
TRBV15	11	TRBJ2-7	ATSRLAGYEQY
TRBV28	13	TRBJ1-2	ASIGGGSINYGYT
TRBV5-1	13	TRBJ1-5	ASSYGQGEGQPQH
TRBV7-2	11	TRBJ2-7	ASSYGTAYEQY
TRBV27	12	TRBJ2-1	ATLPGSGIVEQF
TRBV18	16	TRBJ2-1	ASSLERGGRALSNEQF
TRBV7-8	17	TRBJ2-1	ASSSRDGHTSGLYNEQF
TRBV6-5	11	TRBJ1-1	ASRTTVNTEAF
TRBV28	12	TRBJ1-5	ASSLGQTSWPQH
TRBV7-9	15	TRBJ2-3	ASSFQLWRPSTDTQY
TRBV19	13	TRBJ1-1	ASRPRQGVDTEAF
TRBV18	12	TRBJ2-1	ASSPTVTYNEQF
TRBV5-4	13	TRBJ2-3	ASSFSGRGADTQY
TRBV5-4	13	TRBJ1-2	ASSLSVLSSYGYT
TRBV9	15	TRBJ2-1	ASSVFRQLNSYNEQF
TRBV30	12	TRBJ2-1	AWSGLAGNREQF
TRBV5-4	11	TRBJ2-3	ASSFKYTDTQY